These T cell receptor beta chains were read from a single sample in a study of cytomegalovirus exposure and HLA in healthy donors. Libraries were prepared by immunoSEQ multiplex PCR; TCRdb keeps only in-frame clonotypes and omits some of them. The data hold approximately 130,000 clones, with 80% to 85% observed a single time. The sequenced material came from PBMCs. The receptors were gathered from a boy younger than 18 in good health and CMV-seronegative. The CDR3 runs from the conserved cysteine through the conserved F or W. The D gene is left open where the match is weak. Clone size appears in some rows only: once, few, many, or a class for an expanded clone.

clone_size,v_call,j_call,d_call,cdr3_aa,cdr3_nt
.,TRBV27,TRBJ2-7,TRBD2,CASSSSTSGRAEQYF,TGTGCCAGCAGTTCAAGCACTAGCGGGAGGGCCGAGCAGTACTTC
.,TRBV7-2,TRBJ1-4,.,CASSPYTGEDEKLFF,TGTGCCAGCAGCCCCTACACGGGGGAGGACGAAAAACTGTTTTTT
.,TRBV7-9,TRBJ2-3,.,CASSSGEKDTQYF,TGTGCCAGCAGCTCAGGGGAGAAAGATACGCAGTATTTT
.,TRBV30,TRBJ1-1,.,CAWRSRTEAFF,TGTGCCTGGAGGAGCAGGACTGAAGCTTTCTTT
.,TRBV6-5,TRBJ2-3,.,CASSYRARYTDTQYF,TGTGCCAGCAGTTACAGAGCGCGATACACAGATACGCAGTATTTT
.,TRBV7-8,TRBJ2-7,TRBD1,CASSDRGMNEQYF,TGTGCCAGCAGCGACAGGGGAATGAACGAGCAGTACTTC
.,TRBV5-1,TRBJ2-5,.,CASSFDGGQTQYF,TGCGCCAGCAGCTTCGACGGGGGTCAGACCCAGTACTTC
few,TRBV7-2,TRBJ2-7,TRBD2,CASSQGLADEQYF,TGTGCCAGCAGCCAGGGACTAGCGGACGAGCAGTACTTC
.,TRBV18,TRBJ2-1,TRBD2,CASRGGTSVYNEQFF,TGTGCCAGCCGCGGGGGGACTAGCGTATACAATGAGCAGTTCTTC
.,TRBV11-3,TRBJ2-7,TRBD1,CASSSTGVHYEQYF,TGTGCCAGCAGCTCGACAGGGGTCCACTACGAGCAGTACTTC
.,TRBV30,TRBJ1-1,.,CAWRDGRNTEAFF,TGTGCCTGGAGGGATGGGAGGAACACTGAAGCTTTCTTT
.,TRBV4-1,TRBJ2-1,TRBD2,CASSQAGGPSSNEQFF,TGCGCCAGCAGCCAAGCGGGAGGGCCCTCAAGCAATGAGCAGTTCTTC
.,TRBV7-9,TRBJ2-1,.,CASREFAGDMKWDEQFF,TGTGCCAGCAGGGAATTTGCAGGGGACATGAAATGGGATGAGCAGTTCTTC
few,TRBV30,TRBJ2-1,.,CGAGNYNEQFF,TGTGGTGCGGGAAACTACAATGAGCAGTTCTTC
.,TRBV10-3,TRBJ1-4,TRBD1,CAIMDRPEEKLFF,TGTGCCATTATGGACAGGCCAGAAGAAAAACTGTTTTTT
.,TRBV5-4,TRBJ2-3,.,CASSKNRAPTDTQYF,TGTGCCAGCAGCAAGAACAGGGCCCCCACAGATACGCAGTATTTT
.,TRBV7-2,TRBJ2-7,.,CASSLGGYGGNYEQYF,TGTGCCAGCAGCTTAGGAGGGTACGGAGGGAACTACGAGCAGTACTTC
.,TRBV6-5,TRBJ2-1,TRBD2,CASSSPTSGKQQFF,TGTGCCAGCAGTTCCCCGACTAGCGGGAAACAGCAGTTCTTC
once,TRBV6-5,TRBJ2-3,TRBD2,CASSTSGTDTQYF,TGTGCCAGCAGTACTAGCGGGACAGATACGCAGTATTTT
.,TRBV5-6,TRBJ2-1,.,CASSSSPNEQFF,TGTGCCAGCAGTTCTAGCCCCAATGAGCAGTTCTTC
.,TRBV30,TRBJ2-7,.,CAWREGGYEQYF,TGTGCCTGGAGGGAGGGAGGCTACGAGCAGTACTTC
.,TRBV5-1,TRBJ2-1,TRBD2,CASSSSSGNYNEQFF,TGCGCCAGCAGCTCATCTAGCGGGAATTACAATGAGCAGTTCTTC
.,TRBV29-1,TRBJ2-1,.,CSVWAVASNEQFF,TGCAGCGTTTGGGCAGTCGCGTCCAATGAGCAGTTCTTC
few,TRBV4-3,TRBJ2-1,.,CASSQDGRTNNEQFF,TGCGCCAGCAGCCAAGATGGTCGGACTAACAATGAGCAGTTCTTC
.,TRBV7-8,TRBJ2-1,TRBD1,CASSHGQGARNEQFF,TGTGCCAGCAGCCACGGACAGGGGGCGCGTAATGAGCAGTTCTTC
.,TRBV5-1,TRBJ2-1,.,CATTVAPSSYNEQFF,TGCGCCACCACGGTAGCGCCGAGCTCCTACAATGAGCAGTTCTTC
.,TRBV5-4,TRBJ2-2,TRBD2,CASSPTSGRNTGELFF,TGTGCCAGCAGCCCGACTAGCGGGAGGAACACCGGGGAGCTGTTTTTT
once,TRBV6-1,TRBJ2-7,TRBD1,CASSAAGTGSYEQYF,TGTGCCAGCAGTGCAGCCGGGACAGGGTCCTACGAGCAGTACTTC
.,TRBV7-8,TRBJ2-4,.,CASSLAGNIQYF,TGTGCCAGCAGCCTCGCCGGAAACATTCAGTACTTC
.,TRBV14,TRBJ2-7,TRBD1,CASSLGGQISYEQYF,TGTGCCAGCAGCCTAGGGGGACAGATCTCCTACGAGCAGTACTTC
.,TRBV28,TRBJ1-3,.,CVTSPTVSGNTIYF,TGTGTCACCAGCCCGACAGTCTCTGGAAACACCATATATTTT
.,TRBV6-5,TRBJ2-7,TRBD2,CASSYSILAGYEQYF,TGTGCCAGCAGTTACTCGATCCTAGCGGGCTACGAGCAGTACTTC
.,TRBV4-2,TRBJ2-7,TRBD2,CASSQEASGPYEQYF,TGTGCCAGCAGCCAAGAAGCTAGCGGTCCCTACGAGCAGTACTTC
.,TRBV30,TRBJ2-7,.,CAWEGGASYEQYF,TGTGCCTGGGAAGGGGGGGCTTCCTACGAGCAGTACTTC
.,TRBV27,TRBJ2-1,.,CASGPGAGNEQFF,TGTGCCAGCGGCCCAGGAGCGGGTAATGAGCAGTTCTTC
.,TRBV30,TRBJ2-1,TRBD1,CAWSVGGFYNEQFF,TGTGCCTGGAGTGTAGGGGGCTTCTACAATGAGCAGTTCTTC